This entry lists 8 T cell receptor beta chains sequenced from one sample in a study of T cell repertoires in cytomegalovirus infection (dated by TCRdb to between 2019 and 2020). Their antigens remain unidentified. The treatment or condition label on this specimen signifies: in vitro stimulation with specific CMV peptide epitopes to enrich CMV-specific T cells. TCRdb records Illumina HiSeq 1500 as the sequencer. The public reads were quality trimmed at Q25 with fastp and then assembled into clones with MiXCR by TCRdb, keeping productive beta chains. Each CDR3 protein gets just one entry, which takes the most common genes and DNA from the rows behind it. The sample yields tens of thousands of distinct CDR3 sequences; around 20% were counted once. In total, the top ten clones hold roughly two thirds of the sample. The source material was CD8+ T cells from cultured PBMCs, sampled from culture after CMV antigen stimulation. These TCRs come from a human donor in good health (CMV status not recorded). Some clones in this sample may be carry-over from other donors' samples.

This clonotype was detected a few times. The CDR3 loop is CASSLAQGLDGYTF. The CDR3 DNA reads TGTGCCAGCAGTTTGGCACAGGGGCTCGATGGCTACACCTTC. V and J are TRBV12-3 or TRBV12-4 and TRBJ1-2, with TRBD1 identical over 7 bases. CDR3 length equals 14 residues. The V gene end was trimmed by 3 bases and the J gene end by 6 bases; junction bases not matched to a gene: 7.

The chain employs TRBV11-2 and TRBJ1-1, with D possibly matching TRBD1 (5 bases). With 1 base removed from V and 4 bases from J, the gap between germline ends came to 13 bases. Per the germline V gene, CDR1 is SGHAT and CDR2 is FQNNGV. The CDR3 has 15 residues. The CDR3: CASSLAVGGSTEAFF. The CDR3 DNA sequence: TGTGCCAGCAGCTTAGCGGTCGGGGGATCCACTGAAGCTTTCTTT. Full variable domain (missing parts from reference TRBV11-2 and TRBJ1-1): EAGVAQSPRYKIIEKRQSVAFWCNPISGHATLYWYQQILGQGPKLLIQFQNNGVVDDSQLPKDRFSAERLKGVDSTLKIQPAKLEDSAVYLCASSLAVGGSTEAFFGQGTRLTVV.

V is TRBV7-2 and J is TRBJ2-5, with 8 bases identical to TRBD1. The CDR3 runs to 14 residues. Trimming at V came to 3 bases and at J to 3 bases, leaving 3 bases not matched to a gene. Germline values: CDR1 SGHTA, CDR2 FQGNSA. CDR3 region: CASSFTGGEETQYF. CDR3 nucleotide sequence: TGTGCCAGCAGCTTCACAGGGGGAGAAGAGACCCAGTACTTC.

This clonotype was detected a few times. The chain recombines TRBV4-1 with TRBJ1-5, with D possibly TRBD1 on 6 matching bases. The CDR3 extends over 15 amino acids. The V and J ends lost 1 base and 0 bases respectively, with 7 bases between them. CDR1 MGHRA and CDR2 YSYEKL come from the germline V gene. CDR3: CASSQGTASNQPQHF. CDR3 in DNA: TGCGCCAGCAGCCAAGGGACAGCTAGCAATCAGCCCCAGCATTTT.

CDR3 sequence reads: CASKTTGEGYTF. The CDR3 region has the DNA TGTGCCAGCAAAACGACAGGGGAAGGCTACACCTTC. The chain recombines TRBV7-8 with TRBJ1-2, with 8 bases matching TRBD1. The germline V gene encodes CDR1 SGHVS and CDR2 FQNEAQ. The CDR3 is 12 amino acids. With 7 bases clipped from V and 8 bases from J, the junction kept 6 bases outside the gene matches.

The chain has TRBV9 and TRBJ2-3; TRBD1 matches at 9 bases. Trimming cost V 4 bases and J 0 bases; bases outside gene matches: 6. CDR1 is SGDLS, CDR2 YYNGEE, per germline. The CDR3 runs to 16 residues. CDR3 loop: CASSLPGQGSTDTQYF. The CDR3 DNA is TGTGCCAGCAGCCTACCGGGACAGGGAAGCACAGATACGCAGTATTTT. Filled out from reference TRBV9 and TRBJ2-3, the complete variable domain reads DSGVTQTPKHLITATGQRVTLRCSPRSGDLSVYWYQQSLDQGLQFLIQYYNGEERAKGNILERFSAQQFPDLHSELNLSSLELGDSALYFCASSLPGQGSTDTQYFGPGTRLTVL.

Comment on this clonotype: Germline and junction disagree at one end, which may indicate a read error. The chain recombines TRBV29-1 with TRBJ2-7, with D uncertain. Germline V gene data show CDR1 as SQVTM and CDR2 as ANQGSEA. The CDR3 spans 12 residues. CDR3 bases: TGCAACGTTATAAACAGAGGCTACGAGCAGTACTTC. Translated, it gives CNVINRGYEQYF.

V gene TRBV6-2 or TRBV6-3 combines with J gene TRBJ2-3; D not resolved. CDR3 length: 13 amino acids. The V end lost 5 bases, the J end lost 4 bases, and 10 bases lay between the germline ends. The V gene's germline CDR1 is MNHEY and CDR2 SVGEGT. This CDR3 reads CASSLWSSDTQYF. CDR3 in DNA: TGTGCCAGCAGTCTCTGGAGCTCAGATACGCAGTATTTT.